In this sample, the clone carrying this T cell receptor (beta chain) is medium-sized. Its antigen is not identified. The entry originates in a study of T cell responses to AZD1222 COVID-19 vaccine. Findings and caveats of the study: Sampling captured repertoires only after the peak T cell response. Nearly half of spike-specific TCRs reportedly target variant regions that are unmutated in the B.1.351 and B.1.1.7 variants. The CD4 TCRs associated with vaccination extended across spike and predominated at 160-218 and 743-854.

The method was immunoSEQ multiplex PCR; TCRdb's version includes in-frame clones alone and lacks a portion of them. The sample yields 100,000 to 110,000 clones, 80% to 95% seen once. This CDR3 contains 14 residues. Between the trimmed V and J ends, which lost 5 bases and 8 bases, there was a span of 16 bases. Source: peripheral blood, taken on day 0 of AZD1222 vaccination. V is TRBV5-7 and J is TRBJ1-4; D ambiguous. TRBV5-7 is assigned to the ORF class and has an uncertain function. This TCR came from an adult in good health. The CDR3 DNA is TGTGCCAGCAGGGTCCCTGAGGATGGCGAAAAACTGTTTTTT. Translation: CASRVPEDGEKLFF.